A selection of T cell receptor beta chains follows, all from one sample in a study of T cells in Graves' hyperthyroidism and ophthalmopathy. TCRdb used MiXCR to reprocess the multiplex PCR reads, holding one entry per CDR3 protein. The sample yields about 400,000 distinct CDR3 sequences, around a sixth seen once. The sample was blood. The receptor set was obtained from a woman under 30 with Graves' hyperthyroidism. Each CDR3 is given with its conserved first and last residue. The order of the fields is clone size, V gene, D gene, J gene, CDR3 DNA, CDR3 protein. A D gene is named only where the DNA matches it firmly. Only part of the rows carry a size: once, few, many, or a class if the clone is expanded.

few	TRBV6-2/TRBV6-3	-	TRBJ2-3	TGTGCCAGCAGTTTGAGAAACAGGGACGCAGATACGCAGTATTTT	CASSLRNRDADTQYF
-	TRBV29-1	-	TRBJ2-5	TGCAGCGTCCAGTACAACAGGGTCCCACAAGAGACCCAGTACTTC	CSVQYNRVPQETQYF
-	TRBV20-1	TRBD2	TRBJ2-7	TGTAGTGCTAGGGCACCGGGACTAGCGACTGAGCAGTACTTC	CSARAPGLATEQYF
many	TRBV7-6	-	TRBJ1-1	TGTGCCAGCACCCGGGGTGACACTGAAGCTTTCTTT	CASTRGDTEAFF
many	TRBV12-3/TRBV12-4	-	TRBJ2-5	TGTGCCAGCAGCCGGGGGACTTCTGGGACCCAGTACTTC	CASSRGTSGTQYF
once	TRBV28	TRBD2	TRBJ2-3	TGTGCCAGCAGCTCTAGCGGGAGGTCGGATACGCAGTATTTT	CASSSSGRSDTQYF
once	TRBV2	-	TRBJ2-2	TGTGCCAGCAGTCGTACTTGGGCCCTCACCGGGGAGCTGTTTTTT	CASSRTWALTGELFF
many	TRBV28	TRBD1	TRBJ2-2	TGTGCCACCCTTGGACAGGGCAACACCGGGGAGCTGTTTTTT	CATLGQGNTGELFF
many	TRBV12-3/TRBV12-4	-	TRBJ1-1	TGTGCCAGCAGTTTCATCAGAACTGAAGCTTTCTTT	CASSFIRTEAFF
-	TRBV6-1	TRBD1	TRBJ2-7	TGTGCCAGCAGATCACAGGGGGCCGGTTACGAGCAGTACTTC	CASRSQGAGYEQYF
many	TRBV6-1	TRBD1	TRBJ1-5	TGTGCCAGCAGTGTCCAGCCGGGACAGTCTCAGCCCCAGCATTTT	CASSVQPGQSQPQHF
few	TRBV6-1	TRBD1	TRBJ2-3	TGTGCCAGCAGTGAAATTCTGGGACAGGGAACAGATACGCAGTATTTT	CASSEILGQGTDTQYF